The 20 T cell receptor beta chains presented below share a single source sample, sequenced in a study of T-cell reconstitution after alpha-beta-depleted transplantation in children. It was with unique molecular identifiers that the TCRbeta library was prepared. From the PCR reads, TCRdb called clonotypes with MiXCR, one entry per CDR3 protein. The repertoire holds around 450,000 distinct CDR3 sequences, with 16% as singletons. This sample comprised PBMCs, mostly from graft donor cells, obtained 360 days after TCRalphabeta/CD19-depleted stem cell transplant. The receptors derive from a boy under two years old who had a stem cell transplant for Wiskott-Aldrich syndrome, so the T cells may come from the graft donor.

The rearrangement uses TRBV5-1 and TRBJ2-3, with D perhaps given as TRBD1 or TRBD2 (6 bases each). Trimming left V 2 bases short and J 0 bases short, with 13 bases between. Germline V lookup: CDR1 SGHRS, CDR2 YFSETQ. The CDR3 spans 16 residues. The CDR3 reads CASSFARGPSTDTQYF. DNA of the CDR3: TGCGCCAGCAGCTTCGCTCGGGGGCCGAGCACAGATACGCAGTATTTT. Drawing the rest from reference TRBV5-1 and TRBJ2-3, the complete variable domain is KAGVTQTPRYLIKTRGQQVTLSCSPISGHRSVSWYQQTPGQGLQFLFEYFSETQRNKGNFPGRFSGRQFSNSRSEMNVSTLELGDSALYLCASSFARGPSTDTQYFGPGTRLTVL.

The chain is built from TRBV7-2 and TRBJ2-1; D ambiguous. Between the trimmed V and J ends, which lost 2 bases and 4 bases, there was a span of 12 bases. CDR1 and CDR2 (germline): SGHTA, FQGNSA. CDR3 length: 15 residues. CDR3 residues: CASSLNRPPYNEQFF. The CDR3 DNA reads TGTGCCAGCAGCTTAAACCGTCCCCCATACAATGAGCAGTTCTTC.

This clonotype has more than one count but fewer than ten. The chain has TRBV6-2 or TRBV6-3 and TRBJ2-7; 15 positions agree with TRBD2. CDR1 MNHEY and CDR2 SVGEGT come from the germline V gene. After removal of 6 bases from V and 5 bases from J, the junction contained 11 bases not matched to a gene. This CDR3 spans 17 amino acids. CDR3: CASRMGLAGGWKDEQYF. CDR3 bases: TGTGCCAGCAGAATGGGACTAGCGGGAGGTTGGAAAGACGAGCAGTACTTC.

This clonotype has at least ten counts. The CDR3 protein is CASSLSREGRDEQFF. CDR3 DNA sequence: TGTGCCAGCAGCTTATCTCGGGAGGGTCGAGATGAGCAGTTCTTC. The chain links TRBV7-9 to TRBJ2-1, with TRBD2 matching 8 bases. The V segment lost 2 bases and the J segment 8 bases; nucleotides outside the gene matches: 8. Germline CDR1 is SEHNR and CDR2 is FQNEAQ (reference sequence). The CDR3 runs 15 residues.

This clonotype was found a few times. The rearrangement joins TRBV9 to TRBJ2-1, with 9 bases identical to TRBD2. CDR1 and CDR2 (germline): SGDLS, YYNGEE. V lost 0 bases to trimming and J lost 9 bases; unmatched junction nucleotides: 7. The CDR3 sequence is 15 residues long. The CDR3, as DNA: TGTGCCAGCAGCGTAGTTGGCGGGAGGGCCTCTGAGCAGTTCTTC. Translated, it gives CASSVVGGRASEQFF.

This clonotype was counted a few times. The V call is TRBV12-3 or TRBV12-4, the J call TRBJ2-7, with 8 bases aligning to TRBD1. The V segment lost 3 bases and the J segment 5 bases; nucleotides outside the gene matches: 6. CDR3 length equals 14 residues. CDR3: CASSFGQGAHEQYF. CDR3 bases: TGTGCCAGCAGTTTCGGGCAGGGGGCTCACGAGCAGTACTTC.

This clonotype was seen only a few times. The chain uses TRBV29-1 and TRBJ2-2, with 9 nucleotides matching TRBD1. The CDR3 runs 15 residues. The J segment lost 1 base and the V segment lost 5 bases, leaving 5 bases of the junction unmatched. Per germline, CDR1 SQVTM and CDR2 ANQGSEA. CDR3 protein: CSVKDRGKNTGELFF. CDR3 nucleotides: TGCAGCGTTAAGGACAGGGGCAAGAACACCGGGGAGCTGTTTTTT.

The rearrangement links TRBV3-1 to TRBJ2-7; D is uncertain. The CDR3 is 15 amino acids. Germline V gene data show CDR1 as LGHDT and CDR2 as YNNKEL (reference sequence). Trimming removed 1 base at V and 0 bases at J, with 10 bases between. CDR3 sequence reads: CASSQGPGSSYEQYF. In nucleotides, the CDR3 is TGTGCCAGCAGCCAAGGCCCTGGCAGCTCCTACGAGCAGTACTTC.

The CDR3 loop is CASSLGHAMEKLFF. CDR3 sequence (DNA): TGCGCCAGCAGCTTGGGACATGCGATGGAAAAACTGTTTTTT. The chain links TRBV5-1 to TRBJ1-4; D ambiguous. The CDR3 covers 14 residues. The V and J ends lost 0 bases and 8 bases respectively, with 11 bases between them. The germline CDR1 and CDR2 sequences are SGHRS and YFSETQ.

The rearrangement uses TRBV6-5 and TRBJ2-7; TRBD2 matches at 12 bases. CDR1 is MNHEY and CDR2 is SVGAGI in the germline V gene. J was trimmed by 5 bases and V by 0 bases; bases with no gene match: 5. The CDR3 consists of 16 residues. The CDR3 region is CASSYSGLAGRNEQYF. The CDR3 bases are TGTGCCAGCAGTTACTCCGGACTAGCGGGACGGAACGAGCAGTACTTC.

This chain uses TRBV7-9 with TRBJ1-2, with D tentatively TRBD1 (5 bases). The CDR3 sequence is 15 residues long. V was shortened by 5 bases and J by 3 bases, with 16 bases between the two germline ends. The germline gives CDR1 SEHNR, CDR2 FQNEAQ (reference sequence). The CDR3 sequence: CASSKGFVTYYGYTF. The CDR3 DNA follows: TGTGCCAGCAGCAAGGGGTTCGTCACGTACTATGGCTACACCTTC. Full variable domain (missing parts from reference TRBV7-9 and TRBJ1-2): DTGVSQNPRHKITKRGQNVTFRCDPISEHNRLYWYRQTLGQGPEFLTYFQNEAQLEKSRLLSDRFSAERPKGSFSTLEIQRTEQGDSAMYLCASSKGFVTYYGYTFGSGTRLTVV.

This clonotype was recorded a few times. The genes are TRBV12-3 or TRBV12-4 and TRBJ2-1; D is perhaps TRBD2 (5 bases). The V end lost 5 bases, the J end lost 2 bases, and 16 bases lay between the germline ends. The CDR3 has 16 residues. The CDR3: CASSRASTTTYNEQFF. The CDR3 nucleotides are TGTGCCAGCAGTCGTGCTAGCACTACGACCTACAATGAGCAGTTCTTC.

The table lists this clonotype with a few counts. In DNA, the CDR3 is TGTGCCAGCACCTTAGCAGGGCCCACTGAAGCTTTCTTT. Translated: CASTLAGPTEAFF. V gene TRBV12-3 or TRBV12-4 combines with J gene TRBJ1-1, with D possibly being TRBD1 (5 bases). Trimming shortened V by 7 bases and J by 4 bases, and 13 bases separated the two germline ends. The CDR3 is 13 amino acids.

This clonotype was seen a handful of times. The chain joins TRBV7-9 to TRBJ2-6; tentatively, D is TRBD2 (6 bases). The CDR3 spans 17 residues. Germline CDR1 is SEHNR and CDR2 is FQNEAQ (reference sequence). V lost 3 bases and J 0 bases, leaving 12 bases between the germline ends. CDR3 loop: CASSLRGPLSGANVLTF. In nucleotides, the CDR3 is TGTGCCAGCAGCTTGCGGGGTCCCCTCTCTGGGGCCAACGTCCTGACTTTC.

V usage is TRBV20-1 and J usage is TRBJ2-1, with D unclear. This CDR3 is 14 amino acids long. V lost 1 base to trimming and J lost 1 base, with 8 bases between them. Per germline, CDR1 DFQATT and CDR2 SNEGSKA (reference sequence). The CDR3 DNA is TGCAGTGCTAGAGCCAGGCGGTCCTACAATGAGCAGTTCTTC. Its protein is CSARARRSYNEQFF.

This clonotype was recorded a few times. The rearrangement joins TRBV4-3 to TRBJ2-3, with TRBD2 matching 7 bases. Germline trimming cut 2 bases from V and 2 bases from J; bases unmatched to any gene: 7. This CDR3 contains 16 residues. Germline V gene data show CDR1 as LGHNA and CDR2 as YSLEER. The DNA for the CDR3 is TGCGCCAGCAGCCAACACCGGGACTATTCCACAGATACGCAGTATTTT. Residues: CASSQHRDYSTDTQYF.

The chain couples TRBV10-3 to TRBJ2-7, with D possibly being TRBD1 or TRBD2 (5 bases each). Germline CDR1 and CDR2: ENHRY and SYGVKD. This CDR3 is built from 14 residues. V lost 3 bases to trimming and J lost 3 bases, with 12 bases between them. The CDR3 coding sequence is TGTGCCATCAGTGACATTGAGGGGTACTACGAGCAGTACTTC. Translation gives CAISDIEGYYEQYF.

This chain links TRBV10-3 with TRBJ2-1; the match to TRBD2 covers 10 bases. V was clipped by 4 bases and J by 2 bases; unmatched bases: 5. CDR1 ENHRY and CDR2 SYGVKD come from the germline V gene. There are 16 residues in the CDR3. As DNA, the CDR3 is TGTGCCATCAGTGGGGTGAGCGGGAGGGCCTACAATGAGCAGTTCTTC. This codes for CAISGVSGRAYNEQFF.

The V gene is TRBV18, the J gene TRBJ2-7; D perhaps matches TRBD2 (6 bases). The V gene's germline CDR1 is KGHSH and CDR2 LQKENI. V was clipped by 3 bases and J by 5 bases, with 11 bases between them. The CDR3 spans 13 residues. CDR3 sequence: CASSPLGEDEQYF. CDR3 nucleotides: TGTGCCAGCTCACCCCTGGGGGAGGACGAGCAGTACTTC. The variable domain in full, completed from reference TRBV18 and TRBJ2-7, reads NAGVMQNPRHLVRRRGQEARLRCSPMKGHSHVYWYRQLPEEGLKFMVYLQKENIIDESGMPKERFSAEFPKEGPSILRIQQVVRGDSAAYFCASSPLGEDEQYFGPGTRLTVT.

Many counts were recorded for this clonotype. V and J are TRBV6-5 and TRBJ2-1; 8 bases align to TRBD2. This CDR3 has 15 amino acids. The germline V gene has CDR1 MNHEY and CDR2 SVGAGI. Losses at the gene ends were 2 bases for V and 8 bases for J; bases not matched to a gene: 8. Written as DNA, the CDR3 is TGTGCCAGCAGTTACCTCGGGAGGGGTAGGGATGAGCAGTTCTTC. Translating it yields CASSYLGRGRDEQFF.